This T cell receptor (beta chain) was captured by sequencing in a study of blood T cell repertoires in COVID-19. Study-level background: COVID-19 samples, acute and convalescent, were from the United States, Italy and Spain. PBMCs, B-cell-depleted T cells, or T cells were the source of the cDNA or gDNA that made up the material.

Study processing details: Nucleated cell number was recorded as an estimate derived from reference gene primer amplification. Some clones are missing from TCRdb's copy, which holds only in-frame ones; the method was immunoSEQ multiplex PCR. V and J calls and clone size are copied from that table; D and trimming were computed from the DNA. The data show a few hundred thousand clones, around 87% seen once. Germline CDR1 and CDR2: LNHDA and SQIVND (reference sequence). This CDR3 region has 16 residues. J lost 2 bases, V lost 4 bases, and 9 bases had no gene match. Sample: peripheral blood. The chain employs TRBV19 and TRBJ1-2; 8 bases agree with TRBD1. This receptor was taken from a man between 60 and 75 years old with acute or convalescent COVID-19. The CDR3 sequence: CASSTPRQGYNYGYTF. CDR3 in DNA: TGTGCCAGTAGTACCCCCAGACAGGGGTACAACTATGGCTACACCTTC.